The text below deals with one T cell receptor (beta chain). The data were produced by immunoSEQ multiplex PCR, yet TCRdb's version contains in-frame clones alone and is incomplete. The table includes about 33,000 clones, around 96% detected once. V lost 1 base and J 5 bases, leaving 14 bases between the germline ends. The CDR3 is 15 amino acids. CDR1 is SEHNR, CDR2 FQNEAQ, per germline (reference sequence). This sample was taken from a study of T cell clones after liver transplantation. On the study more broadly: As an antigen-independent comparator, third-party-reactive TCRbeta sequences came from pre-transplant mixed lymphocyte reactions.

The source was CD8+ T cells from blood, collected 12 months after liver transplant. The receptor was derived from a human patient who received a liver transplant. Part of the T cells may come from the graft donor. The rearrangement joins TRBV7-9 to TRBJ1-1, with TRBD1 as a possible D gene (5 bases). The DNA for the CDR3 is TGTGCCAGCAGCTTAGATAGGGGCCGAGAAACTGAAGCTTTCTTT. It is translated as CASSLDRGRETEAFF.